The T cell receptor (beta chain) under discussion was sequenced for a study of OX40 agonist ivuxolimab in advanced cancers. Looking at the study overall: The group had a mean age of 60 years, ranged from roughly 20 to 79, and was less than 85% male. Broader study findings: Fewer expanded clones were found on average in CD4+ than in CD8+ T cells. With doses of 0.1-3.0 mg/kg, partial responders showed among the lowest clonal expansion.

Germline CDR1 MDHEN, CDR2 SYDVKM. Between the trimmed V and J ends, which lost 6 bases and 6 bases, there was a span of 12 bases. This CDR3 is 13 amino acids long. A note on this clone: Its antigen is currently unknown.

Assay: immunoSEQ multiplex PCR; the TCRdb copy retains only in-frame clones and omits some. The table has 60,000 to 85,000 clones, about nine tenths seen once; the top ten hold over 0.3%. The sequencing here drew on CD4+ or CD8+ T cells sorted from blood, taken in a trial of the OX40 agonist ivuxolimab. The receptor's source is an adult with an advanced solid tumor such as melanoma, head and neck, liver or kidney cancer. The chain recombines TRBV28 with TRBJ2-1; D ambiguous. The CDR3 region is CASRLGSVNEQFF. The DNA for the CDR3 is TGTGCCAGCAGACTGGGCTCCGTCAATGAGCAGTTCTTC.